This T cell receptor beta chain was sequenced for a study of blood T cells in healthy people across ages. Study-wide context: For every two T cells, template switching captured about one barcoded beta molecule. Study-level results: Changes in expanded clonotypes were possibly confounded, as the CMV status of donors was unknown. What prevented conclusive comparison of naive and antigen-experienced cells was that PBMCs were unsorted.

Next came a second PCR, run for about 7 to 12 cycles, which used a sample-barcoded 5' primer along with a J-beta primer mix. TCRdb reprocessed the 5' RACE reads with MiXCR, giving one entry per CDR3 protein. Of about 2 million distinct CDR3 sequences listed, 40% to 55% were seen once; the top ten hold approximately 2%. In its sample, this clonotype was seen a few times. The antigen is unknown. V shed 1 base and J 2 bases; nucleotides not matched to a gene: 5. The CDR3 extends over 16 amino acids. Per the germline V gene, CDR1 is LGHNA and CDR2 is YSLEER. Samples had at least 7 million PBMCs isolated from them.

This TCR was recovered from a woman between 40 and 55 years old in good health. Sequencing input: blood. The chain uses TRBV4-3 and TRBJ2-5; 9 positions agree with TRBD2. The CDR3 here is CASSQGLAGEQETQYF. CDR3 in DNA: TGCGCCAGCAGCCAAGGGTTAGCGGGGGAGCAAGAGACCCAGTACTTC.